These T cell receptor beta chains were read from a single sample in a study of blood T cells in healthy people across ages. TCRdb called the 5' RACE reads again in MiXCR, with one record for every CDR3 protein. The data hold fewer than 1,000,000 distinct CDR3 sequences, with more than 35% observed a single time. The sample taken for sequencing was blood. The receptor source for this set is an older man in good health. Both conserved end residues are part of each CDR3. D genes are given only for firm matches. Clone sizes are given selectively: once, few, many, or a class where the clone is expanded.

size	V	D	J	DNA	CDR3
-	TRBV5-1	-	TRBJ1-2	TGCGCCAGCAGCTTGATGGGACCCCCAGACCACTATGGCTACACCTTC	CASSLMGPPDHYGYTF
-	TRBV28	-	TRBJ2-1	TGTGCCAGCAGGTCATGGGGCGGGGCCTACAATGAGCAGTTCTTC	CASRSWGGAYNEQFF
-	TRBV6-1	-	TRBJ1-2	TGTGCCAGCAGTGAATATGGCTCTAACTATGGCTACACCTTC	CASSEYGSNYGYTF
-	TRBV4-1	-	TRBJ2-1	TGCGCCAGCAGCCCCGGGGAGAGGGCCTACAATGAGCAGTTCTTC	CASSPGERAYNEQFF
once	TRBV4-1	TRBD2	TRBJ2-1	TGCGCCAGCAGCCAAATAAGGCCTAGCGGTCCCATCCCCTACAATGAGCAGTTCTTC	CASSQIRPSGPIPYNEQFF
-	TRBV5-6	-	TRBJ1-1	TGTGCCAGCAGCTTGCTATTATTAGGACCGAACACTGAAGCTTTCTTT	CASSLLLLGPNTEAFF
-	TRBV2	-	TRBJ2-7	TGTGCCAGCAGTGATGCAGTTTCCTACGAGCAGTACTTC	CASSDAVSYEQYF
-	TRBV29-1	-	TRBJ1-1	TGCAGCGTGAACCCGACCTGGACGGATAACACTGAAGCTTTCTTT	CSVNPTWTDNTEAFF
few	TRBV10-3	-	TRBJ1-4	TGTGCCATCCAGGAGGAGCTTAATGAAAAACTGTTTTTT	CAIQEELNEKLFF
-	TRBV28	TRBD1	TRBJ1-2	TGTGCCAGCAGGACACCGGGGACAGGTTCCTATGGCTACACCTTC	CASRTPGTGSYGYTF
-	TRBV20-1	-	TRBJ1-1	TGCAGTGCTAGAGCTAATGGACAGGAAGCTTTCTTT	CSARANGQEAFF
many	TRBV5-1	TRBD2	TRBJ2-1	TGTGCCAGCAGTCTAGCGGGGAGCTCCTACAATGAGCAGTTCTTC	CASSLAGSSYNEQFF
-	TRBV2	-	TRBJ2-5	TGTGCCAGCACCGGAAGGGGCTACCAAGAGACCCAGTACTTC	CASTGRGYQETQYF
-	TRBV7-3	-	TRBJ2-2	TGTGCCAGCTCCAGCGGGCCTTCGAACACCGGGGAGCTGTTTTTT	CASSSGPSNTGELFF
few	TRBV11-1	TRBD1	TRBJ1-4	TGTGCCAGCAGCCCGGGACAGGGGGCTCCCAACATTGCCGCAACTAATGAAAAACTGTTTTTT	CASSPGQGAPNIAATNEKLFF
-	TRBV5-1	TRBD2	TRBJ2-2	TGCGCCAGCAGCCCCACTAGCGGGAGGATCGGGGAGCTGTTTTTT	CASSPTSGRIGELFF
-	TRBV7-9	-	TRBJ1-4	TGTGCCAGCAGCTTCAGAGGGGCTGGTAGTGAAAAACTGTTTTTT	CASSFRGAGSEKLFF
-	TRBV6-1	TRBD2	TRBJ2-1	TGTGCCAGCGGGCCTGGGACTAGCGGGAGCGGGTCCTACAATGAGCAGTTCTTC	CASGPGTSGSGSYNEQFF
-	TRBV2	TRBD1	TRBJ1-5	TGTGCCAGCAGCTCACACCAGGACAGGGGGAATCAGCCCCAGCATTTT	CASSSHQDRGNQPQHF
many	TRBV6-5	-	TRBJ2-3	TGTGCCAGCGGAATCCTCACAGATACGCAGTATTTT	CASGILTDTQYF
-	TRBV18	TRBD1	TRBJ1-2	TGTGCCAGCTCACGAAGCACAGGGGGGGACTATGGCTACACCTTC	CASSRSTGGDYGYTF
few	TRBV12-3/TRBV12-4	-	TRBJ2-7	TGTGCCTCAGCCAGGGTGAGCTCCTACGAGCAGTACTTC	CASARVSSYEQYF
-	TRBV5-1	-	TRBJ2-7	TGCGCCAGCAGCTGGGAAGGCCGGGGTTCCTACGAGCAGTACTTC	CASSWEGRGSYEQYF
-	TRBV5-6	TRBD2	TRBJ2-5	TGTGCCAGCAGCTTTAGCGGGAGCTCAGAGACCCAGTACTTC	CASSFSGSSETQYF
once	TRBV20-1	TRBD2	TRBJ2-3	TGCAGTGCTAATCCACTACCGGGACTAGCGGGGTTGGCTGATACGCAGTATTTT	CSANPLPGLAGLADTQYF
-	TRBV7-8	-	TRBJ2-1	TGTGTCAGCAGCTTAGGGGCAGGGGGGAATGAGCAGTTCTTC	CVSSLGAGGNEQFF
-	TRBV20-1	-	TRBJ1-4	TGCAGTGCTAGAGCACACGGACAGATTAATGAAAAACTGTTTTTT	CSARAHGQINEKLFF
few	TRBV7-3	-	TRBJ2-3	TGTGCCAGCAGCTTAAACGCCCGCGCGGCTTCTAGCACAGATACGCAGTATTTT	CASSLNARAASSTDTQYF
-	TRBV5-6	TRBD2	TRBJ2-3	TGTGCCAGCAGCCCTTCAAGACTAGCGGGAGGGTTTGTCGGCACAGATACGCAGTATTTT	CASSPSRLAGGFVGTDTQYF
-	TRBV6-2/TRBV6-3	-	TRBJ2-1	TGTGCCAGCAGAGACGCGGGACAGAACTACAATGAGCAGTTCTTC	CASRDAGQNYNEQFF
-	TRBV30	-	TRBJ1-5	TGTGCCTGTCGACAGGAAAATCAGCCCCAGCATTTT	CACRQENQPQHF
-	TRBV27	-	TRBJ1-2	TGTGCCAGCAGTTGCGGGGAGGTGGGTGGCTACACCTTC	CASSCGEVGGYTF
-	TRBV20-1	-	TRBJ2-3	TGCAGTGCTAGAGCTTCTAGCCCGGAGGGGAACCCAGATACGCAGTATTTT	CSARASSPEGNPDTQYF
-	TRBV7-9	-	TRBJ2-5	TGTGCCAGCAGCTTAAGTGGAACCAACCAAGAGACCCAGTACTTC	CASSLSGTNQETQYF
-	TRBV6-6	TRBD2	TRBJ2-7	TGTGCCAGCAGTGACGCTAGCGGGAACTACGAGCAGTACTTC	CASSDASGNYEQYF
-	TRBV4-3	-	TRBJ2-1	TGCGCCAGCAGCCAAGACGTAGCGGTCAATGAGCAGTTCTTC	CASSQDVAVNEQFF
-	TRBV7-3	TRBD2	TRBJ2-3	TGTGCCAGCAGCTCGGGGGGGGGAGATACGCAGTATTTT	CASSSGGGDTQYF
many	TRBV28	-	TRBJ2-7	TGTGCCAGCAGTTCGGCGGCTAGAGGGGGGGGGTACGAGCAGTACTTC	CASSSAARGGGYEQYF
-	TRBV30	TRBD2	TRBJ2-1	TGTGCCTTTCGGGAGGGGAGGTACAATGAGCAGTTCTTC	CAFREGRYNEQFF
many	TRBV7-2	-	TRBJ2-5	TGTGCCAGCAGCTTAGTTTGGGAGACCCAGTACTTC	CASSLVWETQYF
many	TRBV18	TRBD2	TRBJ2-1	TGTGCCAGCTCACCAGGGACTAGCGGGACTCACCCCAGGCGCGATGAGCAGTTCTTC	CASSPGTSGTHPRRDEQFF
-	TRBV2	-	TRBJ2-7	TGTGCCAGCAGTGAAGATCCGGACAGTTACAATGAGCAGTACTTC	CASSEDPDSYNEQYF
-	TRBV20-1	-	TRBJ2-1	TGCAGTGCTAGAGGGCAGGTCTATGAGCAGTTCTTC	CSARGQVYEQFF
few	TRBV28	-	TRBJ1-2	TGTGCCAGCAGTTCCGGGACGGCCTATGGCTACACCTTC	CASSSGTAYGYTF
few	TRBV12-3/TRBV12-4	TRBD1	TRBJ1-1	TGTGCCAGCAGTATTAACAGGGGATCAGGAACTGAAGCTTTCTTT	CASSINRGSGTEAFF
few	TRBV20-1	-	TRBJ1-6	TGCAGTGCTCGTAAGCCGGGGGTTCGCGTTAATTCACCCCTCCACTTT	CSARKPGVRVNSPLHF
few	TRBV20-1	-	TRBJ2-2	TGCAGTGCTACAGAGTCGAACACCGGGGAGCTGTTTTTT	CSATESNTGELFF
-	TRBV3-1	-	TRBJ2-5	TGTGCCAGCAGCCAAGGACAGAACCAAGAGACCCAGTACTTC	CASSQGQNQETQYF
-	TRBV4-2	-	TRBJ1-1	TGTGCCAGCAGCCAAGATTGGGCAGCCCACAAAGCTTTCTTT	CASSQDWAAHKAFF
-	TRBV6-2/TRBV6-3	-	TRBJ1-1	TGTGCCAGCAGTTACCCGAAGGCTGCCTCTTGGGCGGTGAACACTGAAGCTTTCTTT	CASSYPKAASWAVNTEAFF
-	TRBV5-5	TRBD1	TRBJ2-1	TGTGCCAGCAGCTTCGGACAGGCTCGACACAATGAGCAGTTCTTC	CASSFGQARHNEQFF
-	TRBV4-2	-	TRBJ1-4	TGTGCCAGCAGCCCCGACGGGAAGGAAAAACTGTTTTTT	CASSPDGKEKLFF
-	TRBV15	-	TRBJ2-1	TGTGCCACCAGCATTTTTAGGACTTCCCCTCGCTCCTACAATGAGCAGTTCTTC	CATSIFRTSPRSYNEQFF
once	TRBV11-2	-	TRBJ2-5	TGTGCCAGCAGCTCGACAGTTGGACAGCAGACCCAGTACTTC	CASSSTVGQQTQYF
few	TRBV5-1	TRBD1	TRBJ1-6	TGCGCCAGCAGCGCTCGGACAGGAGGAAATTCACCCCTCCACTTT	CASSARTGGNSPLHF
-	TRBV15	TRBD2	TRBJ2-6	TGTGCCACCAGCAGCCCGGGTGCACCCGGGACTAGTGTGTATGGGGCCAACGTCCTGACTTTC	CATSSPGAPGTSVYGANVLTF
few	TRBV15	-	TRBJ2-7	TGTGCCACCAGCAGATCCTATTTAGAGGGCCACGAGCAGTACTTC	CATSRSYLEGHEQYF
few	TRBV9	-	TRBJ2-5	TGTGCCAGCAGCCGTCCGAAGGGAACTGGGTACCAAGAGACCCAGTACTTC	CASSRPKGTGYQETQYF
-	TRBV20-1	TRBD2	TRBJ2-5	TGCGGTGCTAGAAAACCGGGACTAGGGTTCCAGGAGACCCAGTACTTC	CGARKPGLGFQETQYF
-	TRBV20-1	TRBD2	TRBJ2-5	TGCAGTGCAACGAGAGGGAGGGCCATAGAGACCCAGTACTTC	CSATRGRAIETQYF